These T cell receptor beta chains were read from a single sample in a study of shared clonotypes between healthy human individuals. Sequencing used immunoSEQ multiplex PCR; TCRdb keeps in-frame clones, though not all of them. There are some 1.4 million clones in the sample; roughly 95% occur only once, and approximately 1% lies in the top ten. Sequencing was done on a sample of naive CD4+ T cells sorted from blood. The receptors were sampled from a man aged 30 to 39 in good health. Both conserved end residues are part of each CDR3. A D gene is named only where the DNA matches it firmly. Clone size is given for some rows only: seen once, a few or many times, or a class if the clone is expanded.

d_gene: NA
j_gene: TRBJ2-7
abundance: once
v_gene: TRBV7-9
CDR3aa: CASSLDGGLASPF
CDR3nt: TGTGCCAGCAGCTTAGACGGTGGGTTAGCTTCCCCTTTC

d_gene: TRBD1
j_gene: TRBJ2-4
abundance: NA
v_gene: TRBV9
CDR3aa: CASSVGTGPIIVQYF
CDR3nt: TGTGCCAGCAGCGTCGGGACAGGACCCATTATCGTTCAGTACTTC

d_gene: NA
j_gene: TRBJ1-2
abundance: NA
v_gene: TRBV18
CDR3aa: CASSPLSEEGRNYGYTF
CDR3nt: TGTGCCAGCTCACCCCTGTCTGAGGAGGGGCGCAACTATGGCTACACCTTC

d_gene: NA
j_gene: TRBJ1-1
abundance: once
v_gene: TRBV19
CDR3aa: CASSLATEAFF
CDR3nt: TGTGCCAGTAGCCTCGCGACTGAAGCTTTCTTT

d_gene: NA
j_gene: TRBJ2-7
abundance: NA
v_gene: TRBV7-2
CDR3aa: CASSLKPPGSYEQYF
CDR3nt: TGTGCCAGCAGCTTAAAACCCCCGGGTTCGTACGAGCAGTACTTC

d_gene: NA
j_gene: TRBJ2-7
abundance: NA
v_gene: TRBV7-2
CDR3aa: CASSWGRAAAEQYF
CDR3nt: TGTGCCAGCAGCTGGGGGCGGGCCGCCGCGGAGCAGTACTTC

d_gene: NA
j_gene: TRBJ2-5
abundance: NA
v_gene: TRBV7-9
CDR3aa: CASSYDETQYF
CDR3nt: TGTGCCAGCAGCTACGACGAGACCCAGTACTTC

d_gene: NA
j_gene: TRBJ2-4
abundance: NA
v_gene: TRBV5-1
CDR3aa: CASSPLGAGDIQYF
CDR3nt: TGCGCCAGCAGCCCCCTAGGGGCTGGGGACATTCAGTACTTC

d_gene: NA
j_gene: TRBJ2-2
abundance: NA
v_gene: TRBV9
CDR3aa: CASSVVMTLTGELFF
CDR3nt: TGTGCCAGCAGCGTAGTAATGACTTTAACCGGGGAGCTGTTTTTT

d_gene: TRBD2
j_gene: TRBJ2-7
abundance: NA
v_gene: TRBV18
CDR3aa: CASSPPGLAGRLYF
CDR3nt: TGTGCCAGCTCACCACCGGGACTAGCGGGACGGTTGTACTTC

d_gene: NA
j_gene: TRBJ2-2
abundance: once
v_gene: TRBV13
CDR3aa: CASSLGLGNRGYNTGELFF
CDR3nt: TGTGCCAGCAGCTTAGGCTTAGGGAATCGGGGATATAACACCGGGGAGCTGTTTTTT

d_gene: NA
j_gene: TRBJ1-4
abundance: NA
v_gene: TRBV7-9
CDR3aa: CASSLATVTGEKLFF
CDR3nt: TGTGCCAGCAGCTTAGCGACAGTCACGGGTGAAAAACTGTTTTTT

d_gene: NA
j_gene: TRBJ1-5
abundance: NA
v_gene: TRBV29-1
CDR3aa: CSVGEGVGQPQHF
CDR3nt: TGCAGCGTCGGCGAGGGCGTTGGTCAGCCCCAGCATTTT

d_gene: TRBD2
j_gene: TRBJ2-2
abundance: NA
v_gene: TRBV28
CDR3aa: CASSSTSGSSSGELFF
CDR3nt: TGTGCCAGCAGCTCGACTAGCGGGAGTTCGTCCGGGGAGCTGTTTTTT

d_gene: NA
j_gene: TRBJ2-5
abundance: NA
v_gene: TRBV7-7
CDR3aa: CASSDNLGETQYF
CDR3nt: TGTGCCAGCAGCGATAATTTGGGGGAGACCCAGTACTTC

d_gene: NA
j_gene: TRBJ2-6
abundance: once
v_gene: TRBV5-6
CDR3aa: CASSSLSWGQSSGANVLTF
CDR3nt: TGTGCCAGCAGCTCCCTTTCGTGGGGACAAAGTTCTGGGGCCAACGTCCTGACTTTC

d_gene: NA
j_gene: TRBJ2-1
abundance: NA
v_gene: TRBV19
CDR3aa: CASRQVNEQFF
CDR3nt: TGTGCCAGTAGACAGGTAAATGAGCAGTTCTTC

d_gene: TRBD1
j_gene: TRBJ2-1
abundance: NA
v_gene: TRBV10-1
CDR3aa: CASSAGQGIVIF
CDR3nt: TGCGCCAGCAGTGCTGGACAGGGCATAGTGATCTTC

d_gene: NA
j_gene: TRBJ1-1
abundance: NA
v_gene: TRBV7-2
CDR3aa: CASRSAGEAFF
CDR3nt: TGTGCCAGCAGGTCAGCAGGGGAAGCTTTCTTT

d_gene: TRBD2
j_gene: TRBJ2-2
abundance: NA
v_gene: TRBV28
CDR3aa: CASSFLAGNTGELFF
CDR3nt: TGTGCCAGCAGTTTCCTAGCGGGGAACACCGGGGAGCTGTTTTTT

d_gene: NA
j_gene: TRBJ2-7
abundance: NA
v_gene: TRBV27
CDR3aa: CASSQPLAGTPTYEQYF
CDR3nt: TGTGCCAGCAGCCAACCCCTCGCGGGGACGCCGACCTACGAGCAGTACTTC

d_gene: NA
j_gene: TRBJ1-2
abundance: NA
v_gene: TRBV7-7
CDR3aa: CASSPAPGWGYTF
CDR3nt: TGTGCTAGCAGCCCGGCCCCCGGTTGGGGCTACACCTTC

d_gene: TRBD1
j_gene: TRBJ1-1
abundance: NA
v_gene: TRBV6-6
CDR3aa: CASSYRKTGDEAFF
CDR3nt: TGTGCCAGCAGCTATCGAAAGACAGGGGATGAAGCTTTCTTT

d_gene: TRBD1
j_gene: TRBJ1-5
abundance: NA
v_gene: TRBV27
CDR3aa: CASSTRGWPQHF
CDR3nt: TGTGCCAGCAGCACCAGGGGGTGGCCCCAGCATTTT

d_gene: TRBD2
j_gene: TRBJ2-6
abundance: NA
v_gene: TRBV7-9
CDR3aa: CASTESGGFLTF
CDR3nt: TGTGCCAGCACCGAATCGGGGGGATTCCTGACTTTC

d_gene: NA
j_gene: TRBJ2-7
abundance: NA
v_gene: TRBV10-3
CDR3aa: CAISEWTENSEQYF
CDR3nt: TGTGCCATCAGTGAGTGGACGGAAAACAGCGAGCAGTACTTC

d_gene: TRBD2
j_gene: TRBJ2-3
abundance: NA
v_gene: TRBV18
CDR3aa: CASSTGTSFTDTQYF
CDR3nt: TGTGCCAGCTCAACCGGGACTAGCTTCACAGATACGCAGTATTTT

d_gene: TRBD2
j_gene: TRBJ2-3
abundance: NA
v_gene: TRBV29-1
CDR3aa: CSVAASGEADTQYF
CDR3nt: TGCAGCGTTGCGGCTAGCGGGGAGGCAGATACGCAGTATTTT

d_gene: NA
j_gene: TRBJ1-1
abundance: NA
v_gene: TRBV6-5
CDR3aa: CASRRTENTEAFF
CDR3nt: TGTGCCAGCAGACGGACAGAGAACACTGAAGCTTTCTTT

d_gene: TRBD2
j_gene: TRBJ2-7
abundance: NA
v_gene: TRBV7-9
CDR3aa: CASSRGLRELDYEQYF
CDR3nt: TGTGCCAGCAGCCGGGGATTGCGGGAGTTAGACTACGAGCAGTACTTC

d_gene: TRBD1
j_gene: TRBJ1-1
abundance: NA
v_gene: TRBV2
CDR3aa: CASSEDRGRLNTEAFF
CDR3nt: TGTGCCAGCAGTGAAGACAGGGGGCGTTTGAACACTGAAGCTTTCTTT

d_gene: NA
j_gene: TRBJ2-7
abundance: NA
v_gene: TRBV5-1
CDR3aa: CASSEGPAFYEQYF
CDR3nt: TGCGCCAGCAGTGAAGGCCCAGCCTTTTACGAGCAGTACTTC

d_gene: NA
j_gene: TRBJ2-7
abundance: NA
v_gene: TRBV5-5
CDR3aa: CASSYRQNNRILNYEQYF
CDR3nt: TGTGCCAGCAGCTACCGGCAAAACAACAGGATACTGAACTACGAGCAGTACTTC

d_gene: NA
j_gene: TRBJ2-2
abundance: NA
v_gene: TRBV6-1
CDR3aa: CASSEHRATPGELFF
CDR3nt: TGTGCCAGCAGTGAACATCGGGCGACCCCCGGGGAGCTGTTTTTT

d_gene: NA
j_gene: TRBJ2-6
abundance: NA
v_gene: TRBV6-5
CDR3aa: CASSYWRSGANVLTF
CDR3nt: TGTGCCAGCAGTTATTGGCGATCTGGGGCCAACGTCCTGACTTTC

d_gene: NA
j_gene: TRBJ1-5
abundance: NA
v_gene: TRBV19
CDR3aa: CASSIEGAGNQPQHF
CDR3nt: TGTGCCAGTAGTATCGAAGGGGCTGGCAATCAGCCCCAGCATTTT

d_gene: NA
j_gene: TRBJ1-5
abundance: NA
v_gene: TRBV27
CDR3aa: CASSLQGQPHQPQHF
CDR3nt: TGTGCCAGCAGTTTACAGGGCCAACCCCATCAGCCCCAGCATTTT

d_gene: TRBD1
j_gene: TRBJ1-3
abundance: NA
v_gene: TRBV11-2
CDR3aa: CASSLGTAGTIYF
CDR3nt: TGTGCCAGCAGCCTAGGGACAGCCGGCACCATATATTTT

d_gene: NA
j_gene: TRBJ2-1
abundance: NA
v_gene: TRBV18
CDR3aa: CASSPRLYNEQFF
CDR3nt: TGTGCCAGCTCACCTCGACTCTACAATGAGCAGTTCTTC

d_gene: NA
j_gene: TRBJ2-3
abundance: NA
v_gene: TRBV11-1
CDR3aa: CASSLERADTQYF
CDR3nt: TGTGCCAGCAGCTTGGAGCGGGCAGATACGCAGTATTTT

d_gene: TRBD2
j_gene: TRBJ2-3
abundance: NA
v_gene: TRBV30
CDR3aa: CAWSVQAGDTDTQYF
CDR3nt: TGTGCCTGGAGTGTACAAGCGGGAGACACAGATACGCAGTATTTT

d_gene: NA
j_gene: TRBJ1-4
abundance: NA
v_gene: TRBV25-1
CDR3aa: CASSESPGRTNEKLFF
CDR3nt: TGTGCCAGCAGTGAATCCCCAGGGAGGACTAATGAAAAACTGTTTTTT

d_gene: NA
j_gene: TRBJ1-2
abundance: NA
v_gene: TRBV28
CDR3aa: CASTAGNYGYTF
CDR3nt: TGTGCCAGCACCGCGGGGAACTATGGCTACACCTTC

d_gene: NA
j_gene: TRBJ2-1
abundance: NA
v_gene: TRBV14
CDR3aa: CASSQEAPLHGDEQFF
CDR3nt: TGTGCCAGCAGCCAAGAGGCCCCCCTACATGGCGATGAGCAGTTCTTC

d_gene: NA
j_gene: TRBJ2-1
abundance: NA
v_gene: TRBV4-1
CDR3aa: CASSQPPTANEQFF
CDR3nt: TGCGCCAGCAGCCAACCCCCGACGGCAAATGAGCAGTTCTTC

d_gene: NA
j_gene: TRBJ2-7
abundance: once
v_gene: TRBV6-1
CDR3aa: CASSSAFYEQYF
CDR3nt: TGTGCCAGCAGTTCGGCCTTCTACGAGCAGTACTTC

d_gene: NA
j_gene: TRBJ1-5
abundance: NA
v_gene: TRBV10-1
CDR3aa: CASSETNNQPQHF
CDR3nt: TGCGCCAGCAGTGAGACCAACAATCAGCCCCAGCATTTT

d_gene: TRBD1
j_gene: TRBJ1-3
abundance: NA
v_gene: TRBV18
CDR3aa: CASSPGVTGTAGNTIYF
CDR3nt: TGTGCCAGCTCACCAGGGGTGACAGGGACGGCAGGAAACACCATATATTTT

d_gene: NA
j_gene: TRBJ2-3
abundance: NA
v_gene: TRBV7-8
CDR3aa: CASSLRGNTDTQYF
CDR3nt: TGTGCCAGCAGCTTAAGAGGGAACACAGATACGCAGTATTTT

d_gene: TRBD1
j_gene: TRBJ1-1
abundance: NA
v_gene: TRBV12-5
CDR3aa: CASGSPGTGMNTEAFF
CDR3nt: TGTGCTAGTGGTTCCCCCGGGACAGGGATGAACACTGAAGCTTTCTTT

d_gene: NA
j_gene: TRBJ1-4
abundance: NA
v_gene: TRBV7-8
CDR3aa: CASSPSPWGEKLFF
CDR3nt: TGTGCCAGCAGCCCAAGCCCTTGGGGTGAAAAACTGTTTTTT

d_gene: NA
j_gene: TRBJ2-1
abundance: once
v_gene: TRBV27
CDR3aa: CASSPREEQFF
CDR3nt: TGTGCCAGCAGTCCCCGGGAGGAGCAGTTCTTC

d_gene: NA
j_gene: TRBJ2-3
abundance: NA
v_gene: TRBV5-4
CDR3aa: CASRAGTASTDTQYF
CDR3nt: TGTGCCAGCAGAGCTGGGACGGCTAGCACAGATACGCAGTATTTT

d_gene: NA
j_gene: TRBJ1-4
abundance: NA
v_gene: TRBV27
CDR3aa: CASSSSGGGANEKLFF
CDR3nt: TGTGCCAGCAGTTCGTCGGGGGGAGGGGCAAATGAAAAACTGTTTTTT

d_gene: TRBD2
j_gene: TRBJ2-1
abundance: NA
v_gene: TRBV4-1
CDR3aa: CASSQEGTTRLYNEQFF
CDR3nt: TGCGCCAGCAGCCAAGAGGGGACTACCCGCCTATACAATGAGCAGTTCTTC